This T cell receptor (beta chain) was observed in a study of blood T cell repertoires in COVID-19. TCRdb's table, derived via immunoSEQ multiplex PCR, lists solely in-frame clones and lacks some. The sample shows over 400,000 clones, 70% to 90% of them seen only once. Germline loops: CDR1 SNHLY, CDR2 FYNNEI. The length of the CDR3 is 12 residues. The V end lost 7 bases, the J end lost 4 bases, and 10 bases lay between the germline ends. Participants, roughly 18 to 90 years old, spanned some 23 US areas. The TCR originated in a woman aged 60-75 years who had recovered from COVID-19. This chain links TRBV2 with TRBJ1-1; possible D gene TRBD1, 6 bases. Sequencing input: PBMCs or T cells enriched from blood (not recorded which). The CDR3 reads CASTLRGTEAFF. CDR3 bases: TGTGCCAGCACCCTCAGGGGCACTGAAGCTTTCTTT.